The following is a T cell receptor beta chain sequence with its context. The sample holds many counts of this clonotype. This clone's antigen is unknown. There are no base qualities to consult, and no much larger clone falls within one base. This sample is part of a study of T cells in Graves' hyperthyroidism and ophthalmopathy (dated by TCRdb to between 2017 and 2020). About the investigation overall: Peripheral blood was sampled at the time of initial diagnosis, prior to any treatment. In addition, the study compared T-cell repertoires in thyroid tissue and in blood from roughly six Graves' hyperthyroidism patients. The 100 or so discovery patients were divided at random into training and test sets in a 7:3 ratio. TCR V-J signatures able to tell the groups apart were searched for in a discovery cohort of about a hundred patients, of whom 43 had Graves' ophthalmopathy and around 58 had stable Graves' hyperthyroidism. Whether ophthalmopathy could be predicted prospectively was tested in an independent validation cohort made up of approximately 19 hyperthyroidism patients plus 17 patients who later progressed to ophthalmopathy. TCR Vbeta CDR3 sequencing of 130 to 150 peripheral blood samples (roughly 41 ophthalmopathy, over 70 hyperthyroidism and roughly 17 progressor patients) is reported in the paper. After sampling, hyperthyroidism patients received methimazole starting at 30 mg daily, and ophthalmopathy patients received high-dose intravenous methylprednisolone.

TCR beta CDR3 regions were amplified from RNA transcripts. A first-round RT-PCR of the TCR CDR3 used the HTBI primer set with the Qiagen OneStep RT-PCR kit. Libraries were constructed in a second round of multiplex PCR, after which size selection and purification were performed. The libraries were sequenced on an Illumina HiSeq2000 using paired-end 100 bp reads. The authors' pipeline ran thus. SOAPnuke was used to process the raw data, with reads discarded if the reads contained adapters or uncalled bases, had a mean Phred below 15, or lacked an exact constant-primer or identifier match. COPE v1.2.5 was used to merge the high-quality paired reads, and each unique nucleotide sequence was defined as a clonotype. MiTCR v1.1 was used to align the clonotypes against IMGT TRBV, TRBD and TRBJ reference segments. Analysis was restricted to V-J combinations with a frequency above 0.0001, which covered roughly 99% of repertoires. A TCS score was defined as the ratio of F50 (clonal expansion) to E x V (chaos), with BLOSUM62-based TCRdist applied between CDR3 peptides within each V-J. Welch's t-statistics and random forest reduced approximately 520 V-J features to 13, which were used in a naive Bayes classifier (R e1071). TCRdb reworked the public reads: Q25 trimming with fastp, MiXCR clone assembly, productive beta chains retained. For every CDR3 protein sequence, its rows merge into one entry that carries the most common genes and DNA. TCRdb assigned the V and J calls; the authors' analysis was not used. The sample yields 400,000 to 600,000 distinct CDR3 sequences; about 15% were counted once. Approximately 30% of the sample belongs to the ten largest clones.

CDR1 and CDR2 were assigned from the germline V gene as SGHTA and FQGNSA. V gives up 6 bases and J gives up 1 base, and the segment between their germline ends measures 13 bases. The CDR3 runs 14 amino acids, cysteine and phenylalanine included. Only the CDR3 DNA is retained, 42 bases long and in frame from the first base. Paper-wide results and their limitations: Ophthalmopathy was separated from stable hyperthyroidism by a 13 V-J signature model, with just over 85% sensitivity and around 81% specificity obtained in cross-validation and 80%/75% obtained in testing. Most expanded thyroid clonotypes (frequency above 0.001) were also found in blood, which suggests that blood repertoires may mirror thyroid immune responses. In validation, progression to ophthalmopathy was predicted by the model with 70.59% sensitivity and roughly 76% specificity, a median of about 6.4 months before onset. No statistical method was used to fix the sample size in advance, and group allocation was not hidden from the investigators.

Moderately to severely active disease, a Clinical Activity Score of at least 3, a NOSPECS grade of at least 4, and a duration under 3 months were present in ophthalmopathy patients. Any patient with an uncontrolled infection, another autoimmune disease, pregnancy or lactation was excluded. Clinical symptoms, serum thyroxine and TRAb, thyroid ultrasound, and orbital computed tomography formed the basis for the diagnoses. Ficoll-Paque density gradient centrifugation was used to isolate PBMCs from 9.5 to 10 ml of fresh peripheral blood. Total RNA was extracted with Trizol reagent, and quality was checked on an Agilent 2100 Bioanalyzer.

The sequenced sample was blood. Recombination joined TRBV7-2 with TRBJ2-7, with the D gene uncertain. This receptor was identified in a woman in her thirties with Graves' ophthalmopathy. Read as DNA, the sequence is TGTGCCAGCAGTACCGGTCGGTGGTCCTACGAGCAGTACTTC. Translation gives CASSTGRWSYEQYF.